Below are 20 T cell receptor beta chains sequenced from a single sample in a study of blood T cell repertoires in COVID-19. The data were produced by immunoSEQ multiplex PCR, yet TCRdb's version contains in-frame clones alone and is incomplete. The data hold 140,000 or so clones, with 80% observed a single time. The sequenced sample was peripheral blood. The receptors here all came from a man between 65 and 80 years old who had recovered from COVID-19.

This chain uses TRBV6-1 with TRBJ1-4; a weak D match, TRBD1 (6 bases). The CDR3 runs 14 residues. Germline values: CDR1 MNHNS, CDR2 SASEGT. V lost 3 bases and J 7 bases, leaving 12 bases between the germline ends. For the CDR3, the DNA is TGTGCCAGCAGTGAGGGGGCCCGGGGTGAAAAACTGTTTTTT. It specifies CASSEGARGEKLFF.

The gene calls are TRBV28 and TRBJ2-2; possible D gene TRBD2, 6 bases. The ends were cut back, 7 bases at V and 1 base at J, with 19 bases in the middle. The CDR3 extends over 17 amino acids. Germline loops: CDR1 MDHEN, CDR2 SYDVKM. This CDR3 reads CASKPRGSGGNTGELFF. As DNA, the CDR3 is TGTGCCAGCAAACCCCGGGGGTCCGGCGGGAACACCGGGGAGCTGTTTTTT.

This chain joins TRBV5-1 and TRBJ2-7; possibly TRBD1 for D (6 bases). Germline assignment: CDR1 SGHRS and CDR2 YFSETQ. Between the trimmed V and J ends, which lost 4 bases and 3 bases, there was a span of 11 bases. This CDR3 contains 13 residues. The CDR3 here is CASSAPDSYEQYF. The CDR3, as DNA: TGCGCCAGCAGCGCACCGGACAGCTACGAGCAGTACTTC.

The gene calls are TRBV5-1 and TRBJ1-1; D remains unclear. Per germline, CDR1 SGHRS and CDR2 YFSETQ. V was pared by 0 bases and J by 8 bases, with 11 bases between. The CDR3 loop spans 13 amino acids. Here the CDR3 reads CASSLGLYMEAFF. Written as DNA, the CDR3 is TGCGCCAGCAGCTTGGGACTCTACATGGAAGCTTTCTTT.

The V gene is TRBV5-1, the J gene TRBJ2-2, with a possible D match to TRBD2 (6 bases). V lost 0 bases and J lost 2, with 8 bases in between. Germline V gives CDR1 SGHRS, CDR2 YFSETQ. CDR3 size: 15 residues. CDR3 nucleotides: TGCGCCAGCAGCTTGGGCGGGAAAAACACCGGGGAGCTGTTTTTT. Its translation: CASSLGGKNTGELFF.

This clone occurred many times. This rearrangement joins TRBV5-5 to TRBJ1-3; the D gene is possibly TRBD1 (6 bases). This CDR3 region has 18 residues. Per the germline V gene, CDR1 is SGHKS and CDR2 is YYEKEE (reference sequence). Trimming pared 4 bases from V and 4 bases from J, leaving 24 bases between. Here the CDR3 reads CASSEHRAQVFWGNTIYF. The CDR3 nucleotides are TGTGCCAGCAGCGAGCACAGGGCCCAGGTCTTCTGGGGAAACACCATATATTTT. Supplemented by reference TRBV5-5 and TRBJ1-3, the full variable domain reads DAGVTQSPTHLIKTRGQQVTLRCSPISGHKSVSWYQQVLGQGPQFIFQYYEKEERGRGNFPDRFSARQFPNYSSELNVNALLLGDSALYLCASSEHRAQVFWGNTIYFGEGSWLTVV.

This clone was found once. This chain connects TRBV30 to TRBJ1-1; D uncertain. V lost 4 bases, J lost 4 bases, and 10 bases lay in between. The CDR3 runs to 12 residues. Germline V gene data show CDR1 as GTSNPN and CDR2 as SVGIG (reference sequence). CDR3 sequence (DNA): TGTGCCTGGAAAGTTAGCACCACTGAAGCTTTCTTT. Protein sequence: CAWKVSTTEAFF. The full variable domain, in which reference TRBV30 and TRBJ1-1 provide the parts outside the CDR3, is SQTIHQWPATLVQPVGSPLSLECTVEGTSNPNLYWYRQAAGRGLQLLFYSVGIGQISSEVPQNLSASRPQDRQFILSSKKLLLSDSGFYLCAWKVSTTEAFFGQGTRLTVV.

The CDR3 nucleotides are TGCGCCAGCAGCCAAGAAGGACTGCCATACAATGAGCAGTTCTTC. Protein: CASSQEGLPYNEQFF. The chain links TRBV4-1 to TRBJ2-1; possibly TRBD2 for D (5 bases). The germline V gene encodes CDR1 MGHRA and CDR2 YSYEKL. The CDR3 has 15 amino acids. V was cut by 0 bases and J by 4 bases, with 10 bases left in between.

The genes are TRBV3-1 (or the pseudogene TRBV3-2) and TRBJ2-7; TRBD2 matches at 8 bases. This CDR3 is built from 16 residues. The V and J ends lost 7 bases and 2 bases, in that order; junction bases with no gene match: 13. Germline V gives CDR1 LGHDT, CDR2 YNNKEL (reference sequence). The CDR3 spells CASTPQITSGPYEQYF. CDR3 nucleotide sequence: TGTGCCAGCACCCCTCAGATAACTAGCGGCCCCTACGAGCAGTACTTC.

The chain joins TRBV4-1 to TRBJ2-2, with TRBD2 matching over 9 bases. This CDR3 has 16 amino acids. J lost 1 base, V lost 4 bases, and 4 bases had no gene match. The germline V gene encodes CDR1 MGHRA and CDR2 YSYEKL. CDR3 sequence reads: CASSPEREVNTGELFF. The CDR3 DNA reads TGCGCCAGCAGCCCCGAGCGGGAGGTGAACACCGGGGAGCTGTTTTTT.

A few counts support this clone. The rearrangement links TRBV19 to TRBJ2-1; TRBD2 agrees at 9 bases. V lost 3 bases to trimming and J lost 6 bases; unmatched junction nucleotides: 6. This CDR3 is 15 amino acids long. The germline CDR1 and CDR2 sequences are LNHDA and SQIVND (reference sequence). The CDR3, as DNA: TGTGCCAGTAGTATGAGCGGGAGGAGGTCCAATGAGCAGTTCTTC. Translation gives CASSMSGRRSNEQFF. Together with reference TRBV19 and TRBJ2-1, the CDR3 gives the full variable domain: DGGITQSPKYLFRKEGQNVTLSCEQNLNHDAMYWYRQDPGQGLRLIYYSQIVNDFQKGDIAEGYSVSREKKESFPLTVTSAQKNPTAFYLCASSMSGRRSNEQFFGPGTRLTVL.

In nucleotides, the CDR3 is TGCGCCAGCAGCCCCCGGCAGGGGATCGGGGAGCTGTTTTTT. Translated: CASSPRQGIGELFF. The gene calls are TRBV5-1 and TRBJ2-2; TRBD1 is a possible D gene (6 bases). Per the germline V gene, CDR1 is SGHRS and CDR2 is YFSETQ. Trimming shortened V by 4 bases and J by 7 bases, and 14 bases separated the two germline ends. This CDR3 region has 14 residues. The whole variable domain, remainder taken from reference TRBV5-1 and TRBJ2-2, is KAGVTQTPRYLIKTRGQQVTLSCSPISGHRSVSWYQQTPGQGLQFLFEYFSETQRNKGNFPGRFSGRQFSNSRSEMNVSTLELGDSALYLCASSPRQGIGELFFGEGSRLTVL.

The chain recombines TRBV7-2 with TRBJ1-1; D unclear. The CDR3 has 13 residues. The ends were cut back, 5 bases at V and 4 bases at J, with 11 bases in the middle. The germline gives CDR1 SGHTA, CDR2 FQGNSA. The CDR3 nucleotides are TGTGCCAGCAGCGCATTTGAGTCCACTGAAGCTTTCTTT. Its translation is CASSAFESTEAFF.

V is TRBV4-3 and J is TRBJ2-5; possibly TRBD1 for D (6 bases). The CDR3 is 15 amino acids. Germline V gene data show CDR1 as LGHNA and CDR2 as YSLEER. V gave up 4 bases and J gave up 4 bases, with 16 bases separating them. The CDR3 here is CASSLGQGFGETQYF. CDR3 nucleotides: TGCGCCAGCAGCCTTGGTCAGGGGTTTGGAGAGACCCAGTACTTC.

CDR3 coding DNA: TGTGCCAGCAGCCATCCCGGGCAGGGAGAGACCCAGTACTTC. Amino acids: CASSHPGQGETQYF. This chain joins TRBV3-1 (or the pseudogene TRBV3-2) and TRBJ2-5; a weak D match, TRBD1 (5 bases). CDR1 is LGHDT and CDR2 is YNNKEL in the germline V gene (reference sequence). Trimming took off 3 bases at V and 4 bases at J, with 12 bases between the two ends. The CDR3 runs to 14 residues.

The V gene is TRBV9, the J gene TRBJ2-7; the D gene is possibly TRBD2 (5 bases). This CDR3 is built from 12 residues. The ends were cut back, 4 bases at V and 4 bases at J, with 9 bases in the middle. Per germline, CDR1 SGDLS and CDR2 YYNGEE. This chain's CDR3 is CASSNREYEQYF. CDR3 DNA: TGTGCCAGCAGCAATCGGGAATACGAGCAGTACTTC.

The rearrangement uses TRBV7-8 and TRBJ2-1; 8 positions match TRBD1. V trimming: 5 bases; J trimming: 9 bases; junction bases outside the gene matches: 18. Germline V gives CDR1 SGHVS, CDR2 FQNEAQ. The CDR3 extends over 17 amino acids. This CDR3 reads CASSRARDRPQYREQFF. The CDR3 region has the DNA TGTGCCAGCAGCCGGGCCCGGGACAGGCCACAATACCGTGAGCAGTTCTTC.

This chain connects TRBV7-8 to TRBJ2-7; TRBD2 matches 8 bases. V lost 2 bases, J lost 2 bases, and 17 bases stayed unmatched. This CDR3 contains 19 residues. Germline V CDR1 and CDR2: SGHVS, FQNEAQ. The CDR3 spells CASSLTGLAGSRIAYEQYF. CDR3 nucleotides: TGTGCCAGCAGCTTAACGGGATTAGCGGGATCTCGTATTGCCTACGAGCAGTACTTC.

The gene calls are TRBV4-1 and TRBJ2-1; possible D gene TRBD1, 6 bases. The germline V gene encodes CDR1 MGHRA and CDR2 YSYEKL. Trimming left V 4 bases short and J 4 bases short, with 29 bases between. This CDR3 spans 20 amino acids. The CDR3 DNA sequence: TGCGCCAGCAGCCCCTCCCCCACCCCGGGACACCCGAGCCTTTACAATGAGCAGTTCTTC. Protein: CASSPSPTPGHPSLYNEQFF.

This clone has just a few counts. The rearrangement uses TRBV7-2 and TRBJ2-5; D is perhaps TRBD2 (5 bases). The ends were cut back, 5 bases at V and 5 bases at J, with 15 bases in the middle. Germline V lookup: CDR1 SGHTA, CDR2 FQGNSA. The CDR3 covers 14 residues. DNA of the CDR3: TGTGCCAGCAGCCCCTCTGGGAGCCGGGAGACCCAGTACTTC. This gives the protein CASSPSGSRETQYF. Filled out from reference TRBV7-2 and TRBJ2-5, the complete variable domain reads GAGVSQSPSNKVTEKGKDVELRCDPISGHTALYWYRQSLGQGLEFLIYFQGNSAPDKSGLPSDRFSAERTGGSVSTLTIQRTQQEDSAVYLCASSPSGSRETQYFGPGTRLLVL.